These T cell receptor beta chains were read from a single sample in a study of T cell changes during pregnancy in multiple sclerosis. Method: immunoSEQ multiplex PCR; TCRdb's copy keeps in-frame clones and lacks some. Of some 94,000 clones in the sample, around 93% were seen once. Material: peripheral blood, obtained in the first trimester of pregnancy. The receptors were gathered from a female donor in good health, enrolled as a control in a pregnancy study. Both conserved end residues are part of each CDR3.

j_call,v_call,cdr3_aa
TRBJ1-2,TRBV5-1,CASSLRGPGYGYTF
TRBJ1-6,TRBV5-4,CASSSKGAGSSPLHF
TRBJ2-4,TRBV9,CASSVGTGLAKNIQYF
TRBJ1-2,TRBV9,CASSVEMTGADGYTF
TRBJ2-4,TRBV28,CASSLRERGGRIYF
TRBJ2-5,TRBV6-5,CASRSLAGGSETQYF
TRBJ1-2,TRBV15,CATSRDRGVYGYTF
TRBJ1-2,TRBV2,CARPQGASGYTF
TRBJ1-1,TRBV28,CASSSPQGTDTEAFF
TRBJ2-2,TRBV7-9,CAIYTGELFF
TRBJ1-2,TRBV28,CASSPGTGVFGYTF
TRBJ2-3,TRBV5-4,CASSGRGWGGPDTQYF
TRBJ2-5,TRBV5-6,CASSPTGVETQYF
TRBJ1-1,TRBV29-1,CSVVGAGVDRGKTEAFF
TRBJ2-1,TRBV27,CASSLTSGGHNEQFF
TRBJ2-5,TRBV9,CASSVGGTGNQETQYF
TRBJ2-3,TRBV27,CASSSDYLAQYF
TRBJ2-3,TRBV4-2,CASSQNRASTDTQYF
TRBJ1-1,TRBV5-4,CASSLQGSTEAFF
TRBJ2-1,TRBV9,CASSARLAAYNEQFF
TRBJ2-3,TRBV9,CASSLGGRGPTDTQYF
TRBJ2-3,TRBV5-4,CASSFRPGGTDTQYF
TRBJ2-2,TRBV10-1,CASTPIQSPGELFF
TRBJ2-7,TRBV7-9,CASSRAGGAYEQYF
TRBJ1-5,TRBV12-5,CASGLATVVGFGQGFRNQPQHF
TRBJ2-7,TRBV4-1,CASSQGQTYEQYF
TRBJ2-1,TRBV9,CASSQTGEPAYEQFF
TRBJ1-2,TRBV4-1,CASSWGRTLYGYTF
TRBJ2-7,TRBV25-1,CASSGDRGLDEQYF
TRBJ2-1,TRBV28,CASSWGQRKNNEQFF
TRBJ1-6,TRBV4-3,CASSRLDRDRDSPLHF
TRBJ2-3,TRBV4-3,CASSQRSLGGLTFTDTQYF